One and the same sample provided the 4 T cell receptor beta chains below, sequenced in a study of T-cell reconstitution after alpha-beta-depleted transplantation in children. Preparation of the TCRbeta library used unique molecular identifiers. TCRdb used MiXCR to reprocess the PCR reads, holding one entry per CDR3 protein. In the table there are 490,000 or so distinct CDR3 sequences, about 12% of which are singletons. Sequencing was performed on PBMCs from the stem cell graft donor, taken from the stem cell graft. Receptors originate from a human donor who donated a stem cell graft to a child with combined immunodeficiency.

The J gene is TRBJ2-3, the V gene TRBV9, with D maybe TRBD2 (6 bases). The CDR3 extends over 17 amino acids. Trimming removed 0 bases from V and 0 bases from J, with 14 bases in between. Germline V gene lookup returns CDR1 SGDLS and CDR2 YYNGEE. Here the CDR3 DNA reads TGTGCCAGCAGCGTAGGGCTAGAGGGGACTAGCACAGATACGCAGTATTTT. This translates into CASSVGLEGTSTDTQYF.

Ten or more counts support this clonotype. The V and J genes are TRBV9 and TRBJ2-7; tentatively, D is TRBD1 or TRBD2 (6 bases each). Germline CDR1 and CDR2: SGDLS and YYNGEE. The CDR3 consists of 16 residues. V lost 0 bases to trimming and J lost 2 bases, with 15 bases between them. CDR3 loop: CASSVDGGRKAYEQYF. The CDR3 DNA follows: TGTGCCAGCAGCGTAGATGGGGGGCGCAAAGCCTACGAGCAGTACTTC. The full variable domain, its missing parts supplied by reference TRBV9 and TRBJ2-7, is DSGVTQTPKHLITATGQRVTLRCSPRSGDLSVYWYQQSLDQGLQFLIQYYNGEERAKGNILERFSAQQFPDLHSELNLSSLELGDSALYFCASSVDGGRKAYEQYFGPGTRLTVT.

This clonotype was seen more than once but under ten times. The chain carries TRBV30 and TRBJ2-7, with TRBD1 matching 9 bases. The V gene's germline CDR1 is GTSNPN and CDR2 SVGIG (reference sequence). The CDR3 has 14 residues. Unmatched junction bases numbered 13, after V lost 3 bases and J lost 10 bases. CDR3 in amino acids: CAWRVERTGAEQYF. The DNA for the CDR3 is TGTGCCTGGAGGGTCGAACGGACAGGGGCGGAACAGTACTTC. Based on the CDR3 plus reference TRBV30 and TRBJ2-7, the full variable domain is SQTIHQWPATLVQPVGSPLSLECTVEGTSNPNLYWYRQAAGRGLQLLFYSVGIGQISSEVPQNLSASRPQDRQFILSSKKLLLSDSGFYLCAWRVERTGAEQYFGPGTRLTVT.

With regard to this clonotype: The junction and the germline gene differ at one end; a read error may be behind it. In DNA, the CDR3 is TGCAGCGGTGAAAAGGGAGATACGCAGTATTTT. Protein product: CSGEKGDTQYF. This chain uses TRBV29-1 with TRBJ2-3; D call uncertain. The CDR3 sequence is 11 residues long. From germline, CDR1 is SQVTM and CDR2 ANQGSEA.